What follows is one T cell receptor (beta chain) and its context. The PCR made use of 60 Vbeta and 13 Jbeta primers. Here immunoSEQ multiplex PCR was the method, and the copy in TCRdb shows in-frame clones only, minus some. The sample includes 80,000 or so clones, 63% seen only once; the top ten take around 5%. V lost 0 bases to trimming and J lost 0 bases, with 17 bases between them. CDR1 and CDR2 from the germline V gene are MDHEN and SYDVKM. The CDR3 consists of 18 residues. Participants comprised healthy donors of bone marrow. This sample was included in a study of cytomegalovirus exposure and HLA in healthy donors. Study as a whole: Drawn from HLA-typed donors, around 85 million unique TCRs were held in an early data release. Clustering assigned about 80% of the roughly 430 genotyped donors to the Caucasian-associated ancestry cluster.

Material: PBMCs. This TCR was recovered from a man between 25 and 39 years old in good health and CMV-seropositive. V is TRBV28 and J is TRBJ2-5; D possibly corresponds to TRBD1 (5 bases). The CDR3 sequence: CASSLWGQGHSYQETQYF. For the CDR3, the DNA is TGTGCCAGCAGTTTATGGGGCCAGGGCCATTCGTACCAAGAGACCCAGTACTTC.